One sample yielded the 22 T cell receptor beta chains listed below, sequenced in a study of PD-L1 blockade in urothelial cancer. TCRdb keeps only in-frame clones here, not all; method: immunoSEQ multiplex PCR. The sample carries around 41,000 clones, approximately 90% recorded once. Sequenced material: PBMCs, taken around atezolizumab (anti-PD-L1) treatment. Receptors originate from an older woman with urothelial cancer.

The V call is TRBV6-6, the J call TRBJ2-1; the D gene is possibly TRBD2 (6 bases). The germline V gene has CDR1 MNHNY and CDR2 SVGAGI (reference sequence). CDR3 length: 15 amino acids. Deletions cut 6 bases from V and 7 bases from J, with 19 bases between. The CDR3 coding sequence is TGTGCCAGCAGCCCCCTCGGGGGTTTGTCAAATGAGCAGTTCTTC. Its protein product is CASSPLGGLSNEQFF.

The genes are TRBV19 and TRBJ1-2; 7 bases match TRBD1. V lost 0 bases and J lost 2; bases outside the gene matches: 18. Germline CDR1 and CDR2: LNHDA and SQIVND (reference sequence). This CDR3 is built from 20 residues. CDR3 in DNA: TGTGCCAGTAGTATAGATCCGTTCCTCCGGGACAGACGAGCGAACTATGGCTACACCTTC. Its translation: CASSIDPFLRDRRANYGYTF.

This rearrangement joins TRBV5-1 to TRBJ2-2, with unresolved D. Germline V CDR1 and CDR2: SGHRS, YFSETQ. This CDR3 comprises 14 residues. V was trimmed by 0 bases and J by 4 bases, leaving 7 bases between them. CDR3 sequence reads: CASSLGTSTGELFF. CDR3 nucleotide sequence: TGCGCCAGCAGCTTGGGCACCAGCACCGGGGAGCTGTTTTTT.

The J gene is TRBJ2-2, the V gene TRBV28; 13 nucleotides align to TRBD2. With V trimmed by 4 bases and J by 0 bases, 8 bases remained unmatched. This CDR3 has 19 amino acids. The germline gives CDR1 MDHEN, CDR2 SYDVKM. CDR3 coding DNA: TGTGCCAGCAGTTCCAGGACTAGCGGGAGAGGGACGAACACCGGGGAGCTGTTTTTT. It yields the protein CASSSRTSGRGTNTGELFF.

The V call is TRBV5-4, the J call TRBJ2-1; TRBD2 agrees at 9 bases. V lost 1 base and J lost 6; bases outside the gene matches: 2. The CDR3 extends over 14 amino acids. CDR1 is SGHNT, CDR2 YYREEE, per germline (reference sequence). CDR3 nucleotides: TGTGCCAGCAGCTTGCTAGCGGGATCCAATGAGCAGTTCTTC. Amino acids: CASSLLAGSNEQFF.

The genes are TRBV5-6 and TRBJ1-4; the D is unclear. V was trimmed by 3 bases and J by 7 bases, leaving 13 bases between them. Germline lookup yields CDR1 SGHDT and CDR2 YYEEEE. The CDR3 is 14 residues long. CDR3: CASSSGPGSEKLFF. The CDR3 DNA reads TGTGCCAGCAGCTCCGGCCCAGGCTCTGAAAAACTGTTTTTT.

The V call is TRBV6-5, the J call TRBJ2-7; D is perhaps TRBD1 (5 bases). V was clipped by 4 bases and J by 1 base, with 8 bases between them. Germline CDR1 and CDR2: MNHEY and SVGAGI. The CDR3 has 13 residues. The CDR3 protein is CASSWGRSYEQYF. For the CDR3, the DNA is TGTGCCAGCAGTTGGGGCAGGTCCTACGAGCAGTACTTC.

The V call is TRBV7-9, the J call TRBJ2-3; the D gene is possibly TRBD2 (6 bases). The V gene lost 4 bases and the J gene lost 5 bases, with 19 bases spanning the gap. The CDR3 runs 16 residues. The V gene's germline CDR1 is SEHNR and CDR2 FQNEAQ (reference sequence). The CDR3 DNA reads as TGTGCCAGCAGCTCCCTCCTGGCGGGAAAGCTAGATACGCAGTATTTT. Translation gives CASSSLLAGKLDTQYF.

This clone was observed a few times. The chain recombines TRBV18 with TRBJ1-5; D is perhaps TRBD1 (5 bases). The CDR3 runs 15 residues. Trimming took 3 bases from V and 1 from J, leaving 10 bases between them. Germline loops: CDR1 KGHSH, CDR2 LQKENI. The CDR3 here is CASSPPGESNQPQHF. The CDR3 DNA reads TGTGCCAGCTCACCCCCGGGGGAGAGCAATCAGCCCCAGCATTTT.

V is TRBV28 and J is TRBJ2-7, with 9 bases matching TRBD2. J gave up 1 base and V 4 bases, and 8 bases lay outside the gene matches. Germline-derived CDR1 and CDR2 are MDHEN and SYDVKM. The CDR3 is made up of 16 amino acids. CDR3: CASSSLGTSRSYEQYF. The CDR3 DNA sequence: TGTGCCAGCAGTTCACTTGGGACTAGCCGTTCCTACGAGCAGTACTTC.

This chain connects TRBV21-1 to TRBJ2-1; the D call TRBD2 from the table was never checked on the DNA. TRBV21-1 is a pseudogene segment. The CDR3 is made up of 16 amino acids. The CDR3, as DNA: TGTGCCAGCAGCAAACGAGGGCTAGCGGGAGACGATGAGCAGTTCTTC. Translating gives CASSKRGLAGDDEQFF.

The V call is TRBV7-9, the J call TRBJ1-4, with D possibly being TRBD1 (6 bases). CDR1 is SEHNR and CDR2 is FQNEAQ in the germline V gene (reference sequence). The CDR3 is 14 residues long. Trimming took 7 bases from V and 8 from J, leaving 17 bases between them. The CDR3, as DNA: TGTGCCAGCATAACCGCAGGGGTAGAAGAAAAACTGTTTTTT. Protein sequence: CASITAGVEEKLFF.

The chain uses TRBV7-6 and TRBJ2-2; a weak D match, TRBD2 (5 bases). The CDR3 is 16 amino acids. V shed 5 bases and J shed 6 bases, with 19 bases lying between them. Germline CDR1 is SGHVS and CDR2 is FNYEAQ. CDR3 coding DNA: TGTGCCAGCAGCCCCGAAGCGCGGGTCTCCGCCGGGGAGCTGTTTTTT. Encoded protein: CASSPEARVSAGELFF.

The chain combines TRBV6-5 with TRBJ1-4; a possible D gene is TRBD1 (5 bases). CDR1 is MNHEY and CDR2 is SVGAGI in the germline V gene. CDR3 size: 14 residues. V lost 0 bases and J 8 bases, leaving 10 bases between the germline ends. As DNA, the CDR3 is TGTGCCAGCAGTTACTCAGGGGAGGGCGAAAAACTGTTTTTT. It is translated as CASSYSGEGEKLFF.

This sequence joins TRBV11-2 and TRBJ1-2, with D uncertain. Per the germline V gene, CDR1 is SGHAT and CDR2 is FQNNGV. The CDR3 loop spans 11 amino acids. Trimming took 5 bases from V and 8 from J, leaving 9 bases between them. CDR3 protein: CASSPGSGYTF. The CDR3 DNA reads as TGTGCCAGCAGCCCCGGGTCCGGCTACACCTTC. The complete variable domain, with remaining parts taken from reference TRBV11-2 and TRBJ1-2, reads EAGVAQSPRYKIIEKRQSVAFWCNPISGHATLYWYQQILGQGPKLLIQFQNNGVVDDSQLPKDRFSAERLKGVDSTLKIQPAKLEDSAVYLCASSPGSGYTFGSGTRLTVV.

The chain employs TRBV7-7 and TRBJ2-1; tentative D call: TRBD2 (6 bases). Per germline, CDR1 SSHAT and CDR2 FNYEAQ (reference sequence). The CDR3 has 16 residues. V gave up 3 bases and J gave up 5 bases, with 17 bases separating them. Written as DNA, the CDR3 is TGTGCCAGCAGCTTGTCTTTGGAGGGGCGCGACAATGAGCAGTTCTTC. As protein: CASSLSLEGRDNEQFF.

The chain recombines TRBV11-2 with TRBJ2-1; TRBD2 matches at 12 bases. Looked up from germline, CDR1 is SGHAT and CDR2 is FQNNGV. With 4 bases clipped from V and 5 bases from J, the junction kept 6 bases outside the gene matches. This CDR3 has 16 amino acids. DNA of the CDR3: TGTGCCAGCAGCTCCAGGACTAGCGGGGCACACAATGAGCAGTTCTTC. Protein sequence: CASSSRTSGAHNEQFF. The full variable domain, with the rest looked up from reference TRBV11-2 and TRBJ2-1, is EAGVAQSPRYKIIEKRQSVAFWCNPISGHATLYWYQQILGQGPKLLIQFQNNGVVDDSQLPKDRFSAERLKGVDSTLKIQPAKLEDSAVYLCASSSRTSGAHNEQFFGPGTRLTVL.

The chain recombines TRBV13 with TRBJ1-2; 10 positions match TRBD1. The CDR3 is 17 amino acids. Trimming cost V 1 base and J 4 bases; bases outside gene matches: 9. From germline, CDR1 is PRHDT and CDR2 FYEKMQ (reference sequence). The CDR3, as DNA: TGTGCCAGCAGCTTAGTCCTTTTGACAGGGGGCCCCTATGGCTACACCTTC. Translated: CASSLVLLTGGPYGYTF.

This chain connects TRBV5-1 to TRBJ2-2; weak D call: TRBD1 (6 bases). This CDR3 spans 13 amino acids. The germline CDR1 and CDR2 sequences are SGHRS and YFSETQ. V was shortened by 5 bases and J by 15 bases, with 20 bases between the two germline ends. CDR3 in amino acids: CASREFRGSLLFF. CDR3 DNA: TGCGCCAGCAGAGAATTCAGGGGCTCGTTGTTGTTTTTT.

The CDR3 DNA follows: TGTGCCAGCAGCGTAGATCCAGGGATGACTAACTATGGCTACACCTTC. This encodes CASSVDPGMTNYGYTF. This rearrangement joins TRBV9 to TRBJ1-2; tentatively, D is TRBD1 (5 bases). CDR3 length: 16 amino acids. V lost 0 bases and J 0 bases, leaving 12 bases between the germline ends. Germline lookup yields CDR1 SGDLS and CDR2 YYNGEE. The full variable domain, with the rest looked up from reference TRBV9 and TRBJ1-2, is DSGVTQTPKHLITATGQRVTLRCSPRSGDLSVYWYQQSLDQGLQFLIQYYNGEERAKGNILERFSAQQFPDLHSELNLSSLELGDSALYFCASSVDPGMTNYGYTFGSGTRLTVV.

V gene TRBV18 combines with J gene TRBJ1-1; D not certain. V shed 5 bases and J shed 1 base, with 8 bases lying between them. Germline CDR1 reads KGHSH; CDR2 reads LQKENI. The CDR3 has 13 residues. The CDR3 sequence: CASSSDRNTEAFF. The CDR3 DNA reads TGTGCCAGCTCATCCGATAGGAACACTGAAGCTTTCTTT.

This clone was picked up one time. This chain links TRBV4-3 with TRBJ2-3; 11 nucleotides line up with TRBD2. CDR1 LGHNA and CDR2 YSLEER come from the germline V gene. The CDR3 is 19 amino acids. V shed 2 bases and J 2 bases; nucleotides not matched to a gene: 12. The CDR3 DNA reads TGCGCCAGCAGCCAATATATAGCGGGAGGGCGGGGTTACACAGATACGCAGTATTTT. It encodes CASSQYIAGGRGYTDTQYF.